Sequencing of this T cell receptor beta chain was carried out in a study of blood T cell repertoires in COVID-19. Looking at the study overall: Sources were T cells, B-cell-depleted T cells, or PBMCs; the material itself was cDNA or gDNA.

TCRdb's copy holds only in-frame clones and misses some; the assay was immunoSEQ multiplex PCR. The sample has about 100,000 clones, about 91% seen once. CDR1 and CDR2 from the germline V gene are SQVTM and ANQGSEA. Trimming removed 6 bases from V and 1 base from J; junction bases left unmatched: 7. This CDR3 has 14 amino acids. This sequence was found in a human donor in a cohort sampled during active COVID-19. This chain links TRBV29-1 with TRBJ2-5; TRBD2 matches 8 bases. What was sequenced was peripheral blood. CDR3 coding DNA: TGCAGCGTGAGTAGCGGGAATGGCCAAGAGACCCAGTACTTC. Encoded protein: CSVSSGNGQETQYF. Full variable domain (outside the CDR3, taken from reference TRBV29-1 and TRBJ2-5): SAVISQKPSRDICQRGTSLTIQCQVDSQVTMMFWYRQQPGQSLTLIATANQGSEATYESGFVIDKFPISRPNLTFSTLTVSNMSPEDSSIYLCSVSSGNGQETQYFGPGTRLLVL.